This TCR beta chain was retrieved from a study of blood T cell repertoires in COVID-19. Original processing methods: Amplification of reference gene primers was used by the study to estimate nucleated cell counts. Assay: immunoSEQ multiplex PCR; the TCRdb copy retains only in-frame clones and omits some. V, J and clone size reflect that table, while D and trimming were determined from the DNA. The table shows 350,000 to 500,000 clones, with roughly 88% occurring only once. The CDR3 covers 11 residues. Germline CDR1 reads DFQATT; CDR2 reads SNEGSKA (reference sequence). Trimming cost V 3 bases and J 11 bases, with 11 bases left between them.

The chain combines TRBV20-1 with TRBJ1-5; D might be TRBD1 (5 bases). Input material: PBMCs or T cells enriched from blood (not recorded which). The TCR comes from a woman under 30 who had been exposed to COVID-19. CDR3 DNA sequence: TGCAGTGCTAGGGGGGGGTGGGCCCAGCATTTT. Translating it yields CSARGGWAQHF.